This TCR beta chain was captured by sequencing in a study of T-cell reconstitution after alpha-beta-depleted transplantation in children. In this sample, this clonotype turned up a few times. Unique molecular identifiers were used in preparing the TCRbeta library. Each CDR3 protein is one row after TCRdb ran MiXCR on the PCR reads. This table has over 400,000 distinct CDR3 sequences, about 12% appearing once. The germline V gene encodes CDR1 MNHEY and CDR2 SVGAGI. This CDR3 has 15 residues. V trimming: 4 bases; J trimming: 1 base; junction bases outside the gene matches: 6. The clonotype comes from a human donor who donated a stem cell graft to a child with combined immunodeficiency. The V gene is TRBV6-5, the J gene TRBJ2-5; TRBD1 agrees at 7 bases. Sequences were derived from PBMCs from the stem cell graft donor, sampled from the stem cell graft. CDR3 nucleotides: TGTGCCAGCAGTTCCCGGGACAGCACCCAAGAGACCCAGTACTTC. It translates to CASSSRDSTQETQYF.